Listed below are T cell receptor beta chains from one sample, sequenced in a study of blood T cell repertoires in COVID-19. Some clones are missing from TCRdb's copy, which holds only in-frame ones; the method was immunoSEQ multiplex PCR. Here the sample spans 200,000 to 250,000 clones, almost 90% being singletons. Sample: PBMCs or T cells enriched from blood (not recorded which). These receptor sequences come from a man aged 30-40 years who had been exposed to COVID-19. CDR3s include the opening cysteine and the closing phenylalanine or tryptophan. D genes are given only for firm matches. Only some rows state a clone size, as once, few, many or a class for expanded clones.

TRBJ1-3 | . | . | 15 | TRBV5-1 | CASSLSGRAGNTIYF | TGCGCCAGCAGCTTATCGGGCAGGGCTGGAAACACCATATATTTT
TRBJ2-2 | . | . | 13 | TRBV3-1/TRBV3-2 | CASSRAHTGELFF | TGTGCCAGCAGCCGGGCCCACACCGGGGAGCTGTTTTTT
TRBJ1-6 | . | . | 17 | TRBV2 | CASEGPWQQRNHSPLHF | TGTGCCAGTGAGGGCCCCTGGCAGCAAAGGAACCATTCACCCCTCCACTTT
TRBJ1-2 | . | . | 10 | TRBV20-1 | CSARLSGYTF | TGCAGTGCTAGGTTGTCAGGCTACACCTTC
TRBJ1-2 | . | . | 15 | TRBV19 | CASKIRTEANYGYTF | TGTGCCAGTAAAATACGGACAGAGGCTAACTATGGCTACACCTTC
TRBJ1-1 | . | . | 15 | TRBV7-2 | CASSLTESLNTEAFF | TGTGCCAGCAGCTTAACCGAGTCTTTGAACACTGAAGCTTTCTTT
TRBJ1-1 | . | . | 12 | TRBV15 | CATSLQSTEAFF | TGTGCCACCAGCTTACAATCCACTGAAGCTTTCTTT
TRBJ1-1 | . | . | 14 | TRBV18 | CASSPGPGYTEAFF | TGTGCCAGCTCACCAGGTCCAGGGTACACTGAAGCTTTCTTT
TRBJ2-1 | . | TRBD1 | 16 | TRBV5-1 | CASSSPDRVSYNEQFF | TGCGCCAGCAGCTCACCGGACAGGGTCTCCTACAATGAGCAGTTCTTC
TRBJ2-1 | . | TRBD1 | 15 | TRBV5-1 | CASSLVQGEHNEQFF | TGCGCCAGCAGCTTGGTACAGGGGGAGCACAATGAGCAGTTCTTC
TRBJ2-2 | once | . | 16 | TRBV11-2 | CASRRGFGGYTGELFF | TGTGCCAGCAGACGTGGCTTCGGCGGTTACACCGGGGAGCTGTTTTTT
TRBJ2-1 | . | . | 11 | TRBV12-3/TRBV12-4 | CASSFYREQFF | TGTGCCAGCAGTTTTTACCGGGAGCAGTTCTTC
TRBJ1-6 | . | TRBD1 | 21 | TRBV7-6 | CASSLQGQGASLSSYNSPLHF | TGTGCCAGCAGCTTACAGGGACAGGGGGCTTCTTTAAGCTCCTATAATTCACCCCTCCACTTT
TRBJ1-6 | . | . | 13 | TRBV7-9 | CASSLLGGSPLHF | TGTGCCAGCAGCTTATTGGGGGGTTCACCCCTCCACTTT
TRBJ2-1 | . | TRBD2 | 15 | TRBV5-6 | CASSSGLAVTNEQFF | TGTGCCAGCAGCTCAGGACTAGCGGTTACCAATGAGCAGTTCTTC
TRBJ1-3 | . | TRBD1 | 15 | TRBV9 | CASSREQGAGNTIYF | TGTGCCAGCAGCAGAGAACAGGGGGCTGGAAACACCATATATTTT
TRBJ1-1 | . | . | 13 | TRBV27 | CASSLLAGAGAFF | TGTGCCAGCAGTTTACTTGCGGGGGCGGGGGCTTTCTTT
TRBJ2-1 | . | . | 14 | TRBV6-4 | CASSDEASYNEQFF | TGTGCCAGCAGTGACGAAGCTAGTTACAATGAGCAGTTCTTC
TRBJ1-5 | . | . | 13 | TRBV30 | CAWGIQDYQPQHF | TGTGCCTGGGGTATACAGGATTATCAGCCCCAGCATTTT
TRBJ2-7 | . | . | 13 | TRBV30 | CAWSRGQFYEQYF | TGTGCCTGGTCTCGCGGTCAGTTCTACGAGCAGTACTTC
TRBJ2-6 | . | TRBD1 | 17 | TRBV19 | CASRGQGAWSGANVLTF | TGTGCCAGTCGGGGACAGGGGGCTTGGTCTGGGGCCAACGTCCTGACTTTC
TRBJ2-5 | . | . | 16 | TRBV11-2 | CASSLVVGRRGETQYF | TGTGCCAGCAGCTTAGTAGTAGGTCGGCGGGGAGAGACCCAGTACTTC
TRBJ1-4 | . | TRBD1 | 15 | TRBV10-3 | CAISSGGASNEKLFF | TGTGCCATCAGCTCAGGGGGCGCGTCTAATGAAAAACTGTTTTTT
TRBJ2-4 | . | . | 17 | TRBV2 | CASSWTAQQEAKNIQYF | TGTGCCAGCAGTTGGACAGCCCAACAGGAAGCCAAAAACATTCAGTACTTC
TRBJ2-7 | once | . | 11 | TRBV29-1 | CSVAGKSEQYF | TGCAGCGTCGCGGGGAAGAGCGAGCAGTACTTC
TRBJ2-1 | . | . | 15 | TRBV7-2 | CASSRRAGDYNEQFF | TGTGCCAGCAGTCGAAGAGCGGGTGATTACAATGAGCAGTTCTTC
TRBJ2-7 | . | . | 16 | TRBV6-2/TRBV6-3 | CASSYYPPQITYEQYF | TGTGCCAGCAGTTACTACCCCCCCCAAATAACATACGAGCAGTACTTC
TRBJ1-1 | . | TRBD1 | 15 | TRBV24-1 | CATSDSGQGKTEAFF | TGTGCCACCAGTGATTCGGGACAGGGAAAAACTGAAGCTTTCTTT
TRBJ2-1 | . | . | 15 | TRBV4-3 | CASSLSSGLEDEQFF | TGCGCCAGCAGCCTATCGAGCGGTCTCGAGGATGAGCAGTTCTTC
TRBJ1-5 | . | . | 17 | TRBV27 | CASAPTGTPYSNQPQHF | TGTGCCAGCGCCCCCACAGGGACACCTTATAGCAATCAGCCCCAGCATTTT
TRBJ1-5 | . | . | 15 | TRBV5-5 | CASSLGVMSNQPQHF | TGTGCCAGCAGCTTAGGAGTCATGAGCAATCAGCCCCAGCATTTT
TRBJ2-7 | . | TRBD2 | 15 | TRBV11-2 | CASSLDPGTSAEQYF | TGTGCCAGCAGCTTAGATCCCGGGACTAGTGCCGAGCAGTACTTC
TRBJ1-6 | . | . | 15 | TRBV4-2 | CASSPYFDGASPLHF | TGTGCCAGCAGCCCCTATTTCGATGGGGCTTCACCCCTCCACTTT
TRBJ1-2 | . | . | 13 | TRBV5-4 | CASSRAGWDGYTF | TGTGCCAGCAGCCGGGCAGGGTGGGATGGCTACACCTTC
TRBJ1-1 | . | . | 15 | TRBV19 | CASSPPTGRDTEAFF | TGTGCCAGTAGTCCTCCGACAGGAAGGGACACTGAAGCTTTCTTT
TRBJ1-5 | . | . | 15 | TRBV27 | CASSLLGGEDQPQHF | TGTGCCAGCAGTTTACTGGGGGGTGAGGACCAGCCCCAGCATTTT
TRBJ1-6 | . | . | 16 | TRBV6-5 | CASSYSHAGLGSPLHF | TGTGCCAGCAGTTACTCTCACGCGGGGCTCGGCTCACCCCTCCACTTT
TRBJ2-5 | . | . | 16 | TRBV7-3 | CASSPLVRTDQETQYF | TGTGCCAGCAGCCCTCTCGTTCGGACAGACCAAGAGACCCAGTACTTC
TRBJ1-6 | . | TRBD1 | 15 | TRBV11-2 | CASSPRTGSGSPLHF | TGTGCCAGCAGCCCGAGGACAGGGTCGGGTTCACCCCTCCACTTT
TRBJ1-2 | . | . | 14 | TRBV11-2 | CASSLEAGVWGYTF | TGTGCCAGCAGCTTAGAGGCGGGGGTTTGGGGCTACACCTTC
TRBJ2-3 | . | . | 13 | TRBV2 | CASSPYNTDTQYF | TGTGCCAGCAGTCCCTATAACACAGATACGCAGTATTTT
TRBJ2-2 | . | . | 13 | TRBV3-1/TRBV3-2 | CASSRQNTGELFF | TGTGCCAGCAGCCGGCAGAACACCGGGGAGCTGTTTTTT
TRBJ1-5 | . | . | 11 | TRBV2 | CASSEGGPQHF | TGTGCCAGCAGTGAGGGGGGGCCCCAGCATTTT
TRBJ2-7 | . | . | 15 | TRBV3-1/TRBV3-2 | CASSQGDRSSYEQYF | TGTGCCAGCAGCCAAGGAGACAGGAGCTCCTACGAGCAGTACTTC
TRBJ2-6 | . | . | 15 | TRBV7-7 | CASSLGGLGANVLTF | TGTGCCAGCAGCTTAGGGGGCCTCGGGGCCAACGTCCTGACTTTC
TRBJ2-6 | . | . | 15 | TRBV6-1 | CASRSPGSGANVLTF | TGTGCCAGCAGGAGCCCAGGCTCTGGGGCCAACGTCCTGACTTTC
TRBJ1-6 | few | . | 17 | TRBV9 | CASSGRDSGRAVSPLHF | TGTGCCAGCAGCGGACGGGACTCCGGCAGGGCGGTATCACCCCTCCACTTT
TRBJ1-6 | . | . | 13 | TRBV7-9 | CASSFGLDSPLHF | TGTGCCAGCAGCTTCGGTTTAGATTCACCCCTCCACTTT
TRBJ2-7 | . | TRBD1 | 13 | TRBV2 | CAGTAGQAYEQYF | TGTGCCGGAACCGCTGGACAGGCCTACGAGCAGTACTTC